These T cell receptor beta chains were read from a single sample in a study of T cell responses to AZD1222 COVID-19 vaccine. Sequencing was performed with immunoSEQ multiplex PCR; in TCRdb, only in-frame clones are kept and a portion is missing. The data hold tens of thousands of clones, with around 90% observed a single time. The starting material was peripheral blood, obtained on day 0 of AZD1222 vaccination. Receptors originate from an adult in good health. The CDR3 runs from the conserved cysteine through the conserved F or W. A D gene is named only where the DNA matches it firmly. Some rows mark clone size as missing; the rest say once, few, many or name a class of expanded clone.

clone size: .; D gene: TRBD1; J gene: TRBJ1-2; V gene: TRBV27; CDR3 DNA: TGTGCCAGCAGTTTATACCAGGGGGCAAACTATGGCTACACCTTC; CDR3 protein: CASSLYQGANYGYTF
clone size: .; D gene: .; J gene: TRBJ2-3; V gene: TRBV3-1/TRBV3-2; CDR3 DNA: TGTGCCAGCGACTCCGGGCTAGTGACAGATACGCAGTATTTT; CDR3 protein: CASDSGLVTDTQYF
clone size: .; D gene: .; J gene: TRBJ1-1; V gene: TRBV30; CDR3 DNA: TGTGCCTGGTCCGGCAGGGTGAACACTGAAGCTTTCTTT; CDR3 protein: CAWSGRVNTEAFF
clone size: .; D gene: .; J gene: TRBJ2-3; V gene: TRBV11-1; CDR3 DNA: TGTGCCAGCAGGTTCCTCGGACTCTCTGGCACAGATACGCAGTATTTT; CDR3 protein: CASRFLGLSGTDTQYF
clone size: .; D gene: .; J gene: TRBJ2-7; V gene: TRBV3-1/TRBV3-2; CDR3 DNA: TGTGCCAGCAGCCAAGTCTCAGACGAGCAGTACTTC; CDR3 protein: CASSQVSDEQYF
clone size: .; D gene: .; J gene: TRBJ1-1; V gene: TRBV7-2; CDR3 DNA: TGTGCCAGCAGCTTAGTAGGGGGGTACGGGGGTGAAGCTTTCTTT; CDR3 protein: CASSLVGGYGGEAFF
clone size: few; D gene: TRBD1; J gene: TRBJ2-3; V gene: TRBV6-4; CDR3 DNA: TGTGCCAGCAGTGACTCAACAGGGGGCGCAGATACGCAGTATTTT; CDR3 protein: CASSDSTGGADTQYF
clone size: .; D gene: .; J gene: TRBJ1-4; V gene: TRBV14; CDR3 DNA: TGTGCCAGCAGCCAAGGAGGGGGGATGACTAATGAAAAACTGTTTTTT; CDR3 protein: CASSQGGGMTNEKLFF
clone size: .; D gene: .; J gene: TRBJ1-5; V gene: TRBV19; CDR3 DNA: TGTGCCAGTAAGAGGGGGGTCCAGGGCAATCAGCCCCAGCATTTT; CDR3 protein: CASKRGVQGNQPQHF
clone size: .; D gene: .; J gene: TRBJ1-2; V gene: TRBV6-2/TRBV6-3; CDR3 DNA: TGTGCCAGCAGTTACTCCCGAGCCGACCATGGCTACACCTTC; CDR3 protein: CASSYSRADHGYTF
clone size: .; D gene: TRBD2; J gene: TRBJ2-2; V gene: TRBV3-1/TRBV3-2; CDR3 DNA: TGTGCCAGCAGCCCTTGGACTAGCGGGGTGAACACCGGGGAGCTGTTTTTT; CDR3 protein: CASSPWTSGVNTGELFF
clone size: .; D gene: .; J gene: TRBJ1-1; V gene: TRBV25-1; CDR3 DNA: TGTGCCAGCAGTGGAGGGTTGCCTGAAGCTTTCTTT; CDR3 protein: CASSGGLPEAFF
clone size: once; D gene: .; J gene: TRBJ2-7; V gene: TRBV5-1; CDR3 DNA: TGCGCCAGCAGCCCCGTAGCTGGTGCTGGGGAGCAGTACTTC; CDR3 protein: CASSPVAGAGEQYF
clone size: few; D gene: TRBD1; J gene: TRBJ2-7; V gene: TRBV6-5; CDR3 DNA: TGTGCCAGCAGATTTGGGACAGCGCAAGACGAGCAGTACTTC; CDR3 protein: CASRFGTAQDEQYF
clone size: .; D gene: .; J gene: TRBJ1-3; V gene: TRBV19; CDR3 DNA: TGTGCCAGTAGTATAGCACTAGACATGGATTCCACCATATATTTT; CDR3 protein: CASSIALDMDSTIYF
clone size: .; D gene: TRBD2; J gene: TRBJ2-5; V gene: TRBV7-6; CDR3 DNA: TGTGCCAGCAGCTCCGTAGCGGGGCAGGGTGAGACCCAGTACTTC; CDR3 protein: CASSSVAGQGETQYF
clone size: .; D gene: .; J gene: TRBJ2-7; V gene: TRBV20-1; CDR3 DNA: TGCAGTGCTAGTGGCCGGGACACCTACTCCTACGAGCAGTACTTC; CDR3 protein: CSASGRDTYSYEQYF
clone size: once; D gene: .; J gene: TRBJ2-3; V gene: TRBV7-9; CDR3 DNA: TGTGCCAGCAGCTGGCGACAGCCAGATACGCAGTATTTT; CDR3 protein: CASSWRQPDTQYF
clone size: .; D gene: .; J gene: TRBJ1-1; V gene: TRBV5-1; CDR3 DNA: TGCGCCAGCAGCTTGAGGGGCAGAGATGAAGCTTTCTTT; CDR3 protein: CASSLRGRDEAFF
clone size: .; D gene: .; J gene: TRBJ1-1; V gene: TRBV2; CDR3 DNA: TGTGCCAGCAGCACGGGGGTAAGCACTGAAGCTTTCTTT; CDR3 protein: CASSTGVSTEAFF
clone size: .; D gene: TRBD2; J gene: TRBJ2-1; V gene: TRBV28; CDR3 DNA: TGTGCCAGCAGTTTAAATGGGGGGGGGTCGAATGAGCAGTTCTTC; CDR3 protein: CASSLNGGGSNEQFF
clone size: .; D gene: TRBD1; J gene: TRBJ1-1; V gene: TRBV3-1/TRBV3-2; CDR3 DNA: TGTGCCAGCAGCCTAACAGGGGGAGGAGGCACTGAAGCTTTCTTT; CDR3 protein: CASSLTGGGGTEAFF
clone size: few; D gene: .; J gene: TRBJ1-1; V gene: TRBV5-6; CDR3 DNA: TGTGCCAGCAGCTTATCACCCAACACTGAAGCTTTCTTT; CDR3 protein: CASSLSPNTEAFF
clone size: .; D gene: TRBD1; J gene: TRBJ1-2; V gene: TRBV4-3; CDR3 DNA: TGCGCCAGCAGCACCGGGACAGGGCGGGGGGGTGATGGCTACACCTTC; CDR3 protein: CASSTGTGRGGDGYTF
clone size: .; D gene: TRBD2; J gene: TRBJ2-2; V gene: TRBV7-3; CDR3 DNA: TGTGCCAGCAGCTTGACTAGCGGGGGGAACACCGGGGAGCTGTTTTTT; CDR3 protein: CASSLTSGGNTGELFF
clone size: .; D gene: .; J gene: TRBJ2-2; V gene: TRBV11-3; CDR3 DNA: TGTGCCAGCAGCCCCGATTTCGCCGGGGAGCTGTTTTTT; CDR3 protein: CASSPDFAGELFF
clone size: once; D gene: TRBD1; J gene: TRBJ1-1; V gene: TRBV30; CDR3 DNA: TGTGCCTGGAGCGGGACAGGGATTTCGGGCACTGAAGCTTTCTTT; CDR3 protein: CAWSGTGISGTEAFF